The 28 T cell receptor beta chains in this list originate from one sample, sequenced in a study of PD-1 blockade in classical Hodgkin lymphoma. Repertoires were generated with immunoSEQ multiplex PCR, while TCRdb's copy carries only in-frame clones and drops some. The table lists 15,000 to 20,000 clones, approximately 83% of them singletons. Noted time point: cycle 4 day 1 (C4D1), after less than 7 weeks of nivolumab. Every patient had relapsed following autologous stem cell transplantation, and cohorts differed in brentuximab vedotin exposure. This sample comprised peripheral blood mononuclear cells (PBMCs), obtained before the fourth cycle of nivolumab. These receptor sequences come from a human donor with classical Hodgkin lymphoma.

The chain links TRBV7-8 to TRBJ1-6, with 7 positions matching TRBD1. Germline values: CDR1 SGHVS, CDR2 FQNEAQ. This CDR3 has 15 residues. V shed 1 base, J shed 13 bases, and the junction held 10 bases outside the gene matches. The CDR3 DNA is TGTGCCAGCAGCTTAGTTATAACAGGGGCAGAGCCCCTCCACTTT. Translating it yields CASSLVITGAEPLHF.

This clone was seen a few times. The chain combines TRBV7-9 with TRBJ2-1, with a tentative D call TRBD2 (5 bases). This CDR3 has 12 amino acids. Germline values: CDR1 SEHNR, CDR2 FQNEAQ (reference sequence). Trimming took 4 bases from V and 7 from J, leaving 8 bases between them. CDR3 sequence reads: CASSSTGNEQFF. DNA of the CDR3: TGTGCCAGCAGCTCCACGGGAAATGAGCAGTTCTTC.

The genes are TRBV5-1 and TRBJ2-5, with 9 nucleotides matching TRBD2. J lost 1 base, V lost 0 bases, and 4 bases had no gene match. There are 16 residues in the CDR3. Germline V gene sequence: CDR1 SGHRS, CDR2 YFSETQ. CDR3 DNA: TGCGCCAGCAGCTTGGGGGGTAGCGGGGGCCAAGAGACCCAGTACTTC. Its translation is CASSLGGSGGQETQYF. The variable domain in full, with the rest retrieved from reference TRBV5-1 and TRBJ2-5, is KAGVTQTPRYLIKTRGQQVTLSCSPISGHRSVSWYQQTPGQGLQFLFEYFSETQRNKGNFPGRFSGRQFSNSRSEMNVSTLELGDSALYLCASSLGGSGGQETQYFGPGTRLLVL.

The rearrangement links TRBV10-1 to TRBJ1-1; TRBD1 agrees at 10 bases. The length of the CDR3 is 18 residues. V lost 4 bases, J lost 4 bases, and 15 bases stayed unmatched. CDR1 WNHNN and CDR2 SYGVQD come from the germline V gene (reference sequence). CDR3 in DNA: TGCGCCAGCAGTGGCCCCCCCGACAGGGGGCGCGGGGGCACTGAAGCTTTCTTT. Encoded protein: CASSGPPDRGRGGTEAFF.

This clone was seen more than once but under ten times. This CDR3 reads CASSDRGDSHGYTF. For the CDR3, the DNA is TGTGCCAGCAGCGATAGGGGGGACAGCCATGGCTACACCTTC. The genes are TRBV7-9 and TRBJ1-2; TRBD1 agrees at 7 bases. V gave up 5 bases and J gave up 6 bases; unmatched junction bases: 9. Germline V lookup: CDR1 SEHNR, CDR2 FQNEAQ (reference sequence). The CDR3 spans 14 residues.

The chain uses TRBV19 and TRBJ2-7; possible D gene TRBD2, 5 bases. Germline CDR1 reads LNHDA; CDR2 reads SQIVND (reference sequence). Between the trimmed V and J ends, which lost 5 bases and 4 bases, there was a span of 12 bases. CDR3 length: 13 residues. CDR3 DNA sequence: TGTGCCAGTAGTCCCCGCGGGCCTTACGAGCAGTACTTC. Its protein is CASSPRGPYEQYF.

The V gene is TRBV5-6, the J gene TRBJ1-3; no clear D. The CDR3 consists of 17 residues. Germline V lookup: CDR1 SGHDT, CDR2 YYEEEE. V was clipped by 0 bases and J by 0 bases, with 13 bases between them. CDR3 DNA: TGTGCCAGCAGCTTGGTTGGAGGGTTCTACTCTGGAAACACCATATATTTT. It codes for CASSLVGGFYSGNTIYF.

V and J are TRBV5-1 and TRBJ2-1; perhaps D is TRBD1 or TRBD2 (6 bases each). The ends were cut back, 2 bases at V and 2 bases at J, with 11 bases in the middle. Germline CDR1 reads SGHRS; CDR2 reads YFSETQ. CDR3 length equals 15 residues. CDR3: CASSLGGDTYNEQFF. The CDR3 coding sequence is TGCGCCAGCAGCTTAGGAGGGGACACCTACAATGAGCAGTTCTTC. Complete variable domain (other parts from reference TRBV5-1 and TRBJ2-1): KAGVTQTPRYLIKTRGQQVTLSCSPISGHRSVSWYQQTPGQGLQFLFEYFSETQRNKGNFPGRFSGRQFSNSRSEMNVSTLELGDSALYLCASSLGGDTYNEQFFGPGTRLTVL.

This clone was seen once. This chain joins TRBV19 and TRBJ1-2; 11 nucleotides match TRBD1. The germline V gene encodes CDR1 LNHDA and CDR2 SQIVND (reference sequence). This CDR3 has 16 residues. The V and J ends lost 6 bases and 8 bases, in that order; junction bases with no gene match: 14. The CDR3 bases are TGTGCCAGTAGCCCCCTCTGGACAGGGGGCTCGGTAGGCTACACCTTC. The encoded protein is CASSPLWTGGSVGYTF.

This sequence joins TRBV2 and TRBJ1-6; 10 bases line up with TRBD1. Germline V gives CDR1 SNHLY, CDR2 FYNNEI. This CDR3 spans 17 amino acids. V shed 3 bases and J 5 bases; nucleotides not matched to a gene: 7. DNA for the CDR3: TGTGCCAGCAGTGAGGAGCGGACAGGGGGAGATAATTCACCCCTCCACTTT. It codes for CASSEERTGGDNSPLHF.

This clone has only one observation. The chain uses TRBV6-1 and TRBJ2-1; tentatively, D is TRBD2 (5 bases). This CDR3 region has 14 residues. The germline gives CDR1 MNHNS, CDR2 SASEGT. V was cut by 7 bases and J by 5 bases, with 15 bases left in between. Here the CDR3 reads CASTEGAEHNEQFF. In nucleotides, the CDR3 is TGTGCCAGCACTGAGGGCGCAGAACACAATGAGCAGTTCTTC.

The chain is built from TRBV6-6 and TRBJ1-5; D possibly corresponds to TRBD1 (5 bases). The CDR3 runs 14 residues. Looked up from germline, CDR1 is MNHNY and CDR2 is SVGAGI (reference sequence). Trimming removed 7 bases at V and 5 bases at J, with 15 bases between. DNA of the CDR3: TGTGCCAGCACAAGTACGGGGGGTTATCAGCCCCAGCATTTT. Its protein is CASTSTGGYQPQHF.

The V gene is TRBV7-9, the J gene TRBJ2-1, with D perhaps TRBD1 or TRBD2 (5 bases each). V was clipped by 6 bases and J by 10 bases, with 16 bases between them. Per germline, CDR1 SEHNR and CDR2 FQNEAQ (reference sequence). This CDR3 has 13 residues. The CDR3 is CASRGTLGGEQFF. In DNA form, the CDR3 reads TGTGCCAGCAGGGGGACGCTAGGAGGAGAGCAGTTCTTC.

The chain recombines TRBV5-1 with TRBJ2-3; 11 nucleotides agree with TRBD2. This CDR3 has 16 residues. Germline assignment: CDR1 SGHRS and CDR2 YFSETQ. Trimming at V came to 0 bases and at J to 3 bases, leaving 3 bases not matched to a gene. CDR3 residues: CASSLATSGDTDTQYF. For the CDR3, the DNA is TGCGCCAGCAGCTTGGCGACTAGCGGGGATACAGATACGCAGTATTTT.

This chain links TRBV5-1 with TRBJ2-5; TRBD2 might be the D (6 bases). Trimming shortened V by 4 bases and J by 1 base, and 11 bases separated the two germline ends. Germline loops: CDR1 SGHRS, CDR2 YFSETQ. The CDR3 sequence is 14 residues long. CDR3: CASSQVGGQETQYF. The CDR3 coding sequence is TGCGCCAGCAGCCAAGTGGGGGGCCAAGAGACCCAGTACTTC.

This clone was seen only once. This chain joins TRBV5-1 and TRBJ2-1; 7 nucleotides match TRBD2. Losses at the gene ends were 3 bases for V and 5 bases for J; bases not matched to a gene: 11. The CDR3 runs to 16 residues. The germline V gene has CDR1 SGHRS and CDR2 YFSETQ. The chain's CDR3 is CASSSRGGLADNEQFF. Here the CDR3 DNA reads TGCGCCAGCAGCTCCCGCGGGGGTCTAGCGGACAATGAGCAGTTCTTC.

The chain links TRBV6-1 to TRBJ1-2; 8 positions match TRBD1. Germline trimming cut 6 bases from V and 2 bases from J; bases unmatched to any gene: 2. Germline V gene sequence: CDR1 MNHNS, CDR2 SASEGT. The CDR3 has 13 residues. The CDR3 DNA reads as TGTGCCAGCAGAAGGACAGGGAACTATGGCTACACCTTC. Amino acids: CASRRTGNYGYTF.

The chain couples TRBV7-9 to TRBJ2-2, with D maybe TRBD1 (6 bases). This CDR3 has 15 residues. Germline V gene lookup returns CDR1 SEHNR and CDR2 FQNEAQ (reference sequence). Trimming shortened V by 7 bases and J by 0 bases, and 12 bases separated the two germline ends. CDR3 sequence reads: CASKQGGANTGELFF. The CDR3 nucleotides are TGTGCCAGCAAACAGGGCGGAGCGAACACCGGGGAGCTGTTTTTT.

V gene TRBV5-1 combines with J gene TRBJ2-5, with 9 bases matching TRBD1. CDR1 is SGHRS, CDR2 YFSETQ, per germline. V lost 2 bases to trimming and J lost 9 bases; unmatched junction nucleotides: 11. The CDR3 is 15 amino acids. The CDR3 here is CASSFTGGPSSPQYF. In DNA, the CDR3 is TGCGCCAGCAGCTTCACAGGGGGCCCAAGCTCGCCCCAGTACTTC.

The genes are TRBV6-4 and TRBJ1-1; D remains unclear. This CDR3 has 13 amino acids. Looked up from germline, CDR1 is MRHNA and CDR2 is SNTAGT. With 6 bases removed from V and 1 base from J, the gap between germline ends came to 9 bases. The CDR3 DNA sequence: TGTGCCAGCAGCCTTAGGTCGAACACTGAAGCTTTCTTT. Protein product: CASSLRSNTEAFF.

The chain is built from TRBV7-2 and TRBJ1-4; tentatively, D is TRBD1 (5 bases). This CDR3 is 16 amino acids long. With 5 bases removed from V and 5 bases from J, the gap between germline ends came to 18 bases. Germline CDR1 is SGHTA and CDR2 is FQGNSA. The CDR3 DNA is TGTGCCAGCAGCGCTTCGGGGTGGGGACTAAATGAAAAACTGTTTTTT. Translated, it gives CASSASGWGLNEKLFF. Filled out from reference TRBV7-2 and TRBJ1-4, the complete variable domain reads GAGVSQSPSNKVTEKGKDVELRCDPISGHTALYWYRQSLGQGLEFLIYFQGNSAPDKSGLPSDRFSAERTGGSVSTLTIQRTQQEDSAVYLCASSASGWGLNEKLFFGSGTQLSVL.

The rearrangement links TRBV7-9 to TRBJ2-3; 9 bases match TRBD2. CDR1 is SEHNR, CDR2 FQNEAQ, per germline (reference sequence). CDR3 length equals 16 residues. V shed 6 bases and J 6 bases; nucleotides not matched to a gene: 13. For the CDR3, the DNA is TGTGCCAGCAGAATGACTAGCGGAGGGGCGGGGGATACGCAGTATTTT. Amino acids: CASRMTSGGAGDTQYF.

The genes are TRBV5-1 and TRBJ2-3; perhaps TRBD2 as D (5 bases). The CDR3 is made up of 14 amino acids. CDR1 is SGHRS and CDR2 is YFSETQ in the germline V gene. Trimming left V 4 bases short and J 0 bases short, with 9 bases between. This chain's CDR3 is CASSELGSTDTQYF. The CDR3 nucleotides read TGCGCCAGCAGCGAACTAGGTAGCACAGATACGCAGTATTTT. The full variable domain, in which reference TRBV5-1 and TRBJ2-3 provide the parts outside the CDR3, is KAGVTQTPRYLIKTRGQQVTLSCSPISGHRSVSWYQQTPGQGLQFLFEYFSETQRNKGNFPGRFSGRQFSNSRSEMNVSTLELGDSALYLCASSELGSTDTQYFGPGTRLTVL.

V gene TRBV6-5 combines with J gene TRBJ1-1; no firm D call. Trimming pared 1 base from V and 11 bases from J, leaving 14 bases between. The V gene's germline CDR1 is MNHEY and CDR2 SVGAGI. This CDR3 has 13 residues. For the CDR3, the DNA is TGTGCCAGCAGTTACTATATAGTGACTACGGCTTTCTTT. Its translation is CASSYYIVTTAFF.

The J gene is TRBJ2-1, the V gene TRBV4-1; D is tentatively TRBD1 or TRBD2 (5 bases each). CDR1 and CDR2 (germline): MGHRA, YSYEKL. Trimming cost V 3 bases and J 7 bases, with 16 bases left between them. The CDR3 is 15 residues long. CDR3 in amino acids: CASSHIPEGRNEQFF. The CDR3 DNA is TGCGCCAGCAGCCACATCCCCGAGGGGCGAAATGAGCAGTTCTTC.

The chain couples TRBV5-1 to TRBJ2-1, with 8 nucleotides matching TRBD2. From germline, CDR1 is SGHRS and CDR2 YFSETQ. The CDR3 contains 13 residues. V shed 4 bases, J shed 5 bases, and the junction held 2 bases outside the gene matches. The CDR3 DNA is TGCGCCAGCAGCCCGGGACTAGACAATGAGCAGTTCTTC. It is translated as CASSPGLDNEQFF.

This clone has more than one count but fewer than ten. The J gene is TRBJ1-1, the V gene TRBV19; 11 bases are shared with TRBD1. Germline trimming cut 2 bases from V and 4 bases from J; bases unmatched to any gene: 9. The CDR3 covers 17 residues. CDR1 and CDR2 (germline): LNHDA, SQIVND (reference sequence). CDR3 coding DNA: TGTGCCAGTAGTATAAGGGGACAGGGGGTCTTGGGCACTGAAGCTTTCTTT. It specifies CASSIRGQGVLGTEAFF.

With regard to this clone: The junction shows a germline mismatch at one end, possibly a read error. The chain recombines TRBV7-7 with TRBJ2-5, with 10 positions matching TRBD1. The CDR3 totals 14 residues. CDR1 and CDR2 (germline): SSHAT, FNYEAQ (reference sequence). CDR3 sequence (DNA): TGTGCTAGCAGCCGAGACAGGGGGCTTGAGACCCAGTACTTC. Translation gives CASSRDRGLETQYF. Using reference TRBV7-7 and TRBJ2-5 for the parts outside the CDR3, the full variable domain is GAGVSQSPRYKVTKRGQDVTLRCDPISSHATLYWYQQALGQGPEFLTYFNYEAQPDKSGLPSDRFSAERPEGSISTLTIQRTEQRDSAMYRCASSRDRGLETQYFGPGTRLLVL.